This T cell receptor beta chain emerged from a study of blood T cell repertoires in COVID-19. This clone was seen more than once but under ten times. The method was immunoSEQ multiplex PCR; TCRdb's version includes in-frame clones alone and lacks a portion of them. Among about 280,000 clones listed, around 83% were seen once. Trimming removed 1 base from V and 4 bases from J, with 16 bases in between. The CDR3 contains 16 residues. CDR1 KGHSH and CDR2 LQKENI come from the germline V gene. The receptor comes from a man in his forties or fifties who had been exposed to COVID-19. The sequencing sample was made of PBMCs or T cells enriched from blood (not recorded which). This chain connects TRBV18 to TRBJ2-5; possible D gene TRBD1, 5 bases. The CDR3: CASSPQMQGFGETQYF. DNA for the CDR3: TGTGCCAGCTCACCACAAATGCAGGGTTTTGGAGAGACCCAGTACTTC.